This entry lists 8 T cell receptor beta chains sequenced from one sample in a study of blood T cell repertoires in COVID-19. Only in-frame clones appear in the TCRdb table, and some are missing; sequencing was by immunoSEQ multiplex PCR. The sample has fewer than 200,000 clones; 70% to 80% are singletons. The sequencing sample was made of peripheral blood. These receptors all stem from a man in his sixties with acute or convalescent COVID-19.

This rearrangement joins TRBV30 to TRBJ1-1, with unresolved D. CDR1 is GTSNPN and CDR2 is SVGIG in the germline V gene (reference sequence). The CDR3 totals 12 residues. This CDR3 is CALKRDHTEAFF. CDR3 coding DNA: TGTGCTCTAAAGAGGGATCACACTGAAGCTTTCTTT.

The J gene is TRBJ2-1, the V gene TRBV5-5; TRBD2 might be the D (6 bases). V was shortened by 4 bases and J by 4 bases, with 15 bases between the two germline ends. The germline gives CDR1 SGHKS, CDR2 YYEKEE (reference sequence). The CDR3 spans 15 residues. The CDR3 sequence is CASSPLTSWYNEQFF. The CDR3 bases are TGTGCCAGCAGCCCGCTGACTAGTTGGTACAATGAGCAGTTCTTC.

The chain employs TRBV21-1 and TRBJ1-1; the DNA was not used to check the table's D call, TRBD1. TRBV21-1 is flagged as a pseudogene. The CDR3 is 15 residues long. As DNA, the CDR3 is TGTGCCAGCAGCAAAGGATTAGGGGCTGGCACTGAAGCTTTCTTT. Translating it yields CASSKGLGAGTEAFF.

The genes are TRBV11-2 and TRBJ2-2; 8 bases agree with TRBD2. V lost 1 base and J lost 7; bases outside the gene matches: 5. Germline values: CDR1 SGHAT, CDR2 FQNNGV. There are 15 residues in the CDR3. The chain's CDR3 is CASSLAGAGDGELFF. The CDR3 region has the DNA TGTGCCAGCAGCTTAGCCGGAGCGGGAGACGGGGAGCTGTTTTTT.

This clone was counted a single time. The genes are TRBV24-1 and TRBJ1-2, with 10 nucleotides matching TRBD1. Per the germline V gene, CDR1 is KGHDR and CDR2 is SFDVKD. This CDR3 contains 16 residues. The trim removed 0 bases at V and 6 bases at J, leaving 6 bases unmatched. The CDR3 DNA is TGTGCCACCAGTGATTTGCTAGAGGGGACAGGGGATGGCTACACCTTC. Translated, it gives CATSDLLEGTGDGYTF.

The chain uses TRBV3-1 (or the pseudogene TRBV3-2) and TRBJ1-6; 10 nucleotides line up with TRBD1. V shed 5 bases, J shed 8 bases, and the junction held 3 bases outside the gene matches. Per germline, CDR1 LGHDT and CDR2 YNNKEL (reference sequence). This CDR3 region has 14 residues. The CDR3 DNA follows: TGTGCCAGCAGCTTCGGACAGGGGGATTCACCCCTCCACTTT. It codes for CASSFGQGDSPLHF.

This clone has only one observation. CDR3 nucleotide sequence: TGTGCCAGCAGCCACACTCTTATTACTGATGGCTACACCTTC. It translates to CASSHTLITDGYTF. This chain connects TRBV3-1 (or the pseudogene TRBV3-2) to TRBJ1-2; D remains unclear. This CDR3 is built from 14 residues. V was clipped by 3 bases and J by 6 bases, with 14 bases between them. The germline V gene has CDR1 LGHDT and CDR2 YNNKEL (reference sequence).

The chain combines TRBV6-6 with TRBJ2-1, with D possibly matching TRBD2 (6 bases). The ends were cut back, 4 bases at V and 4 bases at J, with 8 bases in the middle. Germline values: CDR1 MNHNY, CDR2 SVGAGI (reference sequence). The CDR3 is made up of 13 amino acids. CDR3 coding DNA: TGTGCCAGCAGTTGGGACTCTTACAATGAGCAGTTCTTC. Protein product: CASSWDSYNEQFF.